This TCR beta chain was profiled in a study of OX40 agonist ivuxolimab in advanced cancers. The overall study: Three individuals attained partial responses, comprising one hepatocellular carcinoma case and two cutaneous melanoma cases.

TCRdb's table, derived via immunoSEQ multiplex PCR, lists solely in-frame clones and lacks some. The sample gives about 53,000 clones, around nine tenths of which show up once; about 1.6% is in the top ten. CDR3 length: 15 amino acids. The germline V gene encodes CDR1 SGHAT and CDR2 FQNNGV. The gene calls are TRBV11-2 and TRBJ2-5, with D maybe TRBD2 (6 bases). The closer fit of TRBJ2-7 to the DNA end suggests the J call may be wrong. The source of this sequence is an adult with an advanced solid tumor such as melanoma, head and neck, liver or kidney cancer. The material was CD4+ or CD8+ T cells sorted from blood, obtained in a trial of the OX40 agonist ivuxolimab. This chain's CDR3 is CASNQRVDSIYEQYF. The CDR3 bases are TGTGCCAGCAACCAGCGGGTGGATTCGATCTACGAGCAGTACTTC.